This T cell receptor (beta chain) was obtained from a study of cytomegalovirus exposure and HLA in healthy donors. Study at large: The 100 to 150 validation repertoires matched the approximately 670 first-cohort repertoires in platform, a later analysis reported.

Of note for this clone: What it binds is not known. At one of its ends the junction is not consistent with the germline gene, which may arise from a read error.

Study conclusions and caveats: Most TCR sequences were uncommon, yet certain public TCRs appeared in many donors.

Germline assignment: CDR1 LNHDA and CDR2 SQIVND (reference sequence). There are 15 residues in the CDR3. The donors formed part of the approximately 120-subject validation cohort, distinct from the approximately 670-subject first cohort. TCRdb's copy holds only in-frame clones and misses some; the assay was immunoSEQ multiplex PCR. The table has around 95,000 clones, around 85% seen once. The V and J genes are TRBV19 and TRBJ2-3; TRBD1 matches 12 bases. Sequencing was carried out using PBMCs. This receptor was taken from a man aged 18-30 years in good health and CMV-seropositive. The chain's CDR3 is CASSIDGTGGNILDF. The CDR3 bases are TGTGCCAGTAGTATAGACGGGACAGGGGGCAATATATTGGATTTT.